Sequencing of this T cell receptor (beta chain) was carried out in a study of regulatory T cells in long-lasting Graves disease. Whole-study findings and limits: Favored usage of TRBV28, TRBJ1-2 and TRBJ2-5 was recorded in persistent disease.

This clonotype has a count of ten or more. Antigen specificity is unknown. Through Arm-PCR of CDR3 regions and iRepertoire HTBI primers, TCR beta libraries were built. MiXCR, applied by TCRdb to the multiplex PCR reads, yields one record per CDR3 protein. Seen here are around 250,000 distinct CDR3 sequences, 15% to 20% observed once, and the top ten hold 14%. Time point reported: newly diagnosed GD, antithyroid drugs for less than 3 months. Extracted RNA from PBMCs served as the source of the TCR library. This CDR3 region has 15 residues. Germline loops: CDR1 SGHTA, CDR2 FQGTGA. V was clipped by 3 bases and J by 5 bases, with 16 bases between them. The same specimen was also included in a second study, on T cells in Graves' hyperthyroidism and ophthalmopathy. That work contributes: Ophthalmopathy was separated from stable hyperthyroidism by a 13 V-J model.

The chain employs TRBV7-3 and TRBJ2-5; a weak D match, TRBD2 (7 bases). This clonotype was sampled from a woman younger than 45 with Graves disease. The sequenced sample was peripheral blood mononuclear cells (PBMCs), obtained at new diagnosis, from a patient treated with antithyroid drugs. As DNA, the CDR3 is TGTGCCAGCAGCTTCACTGGGGGGGCTAGTGAGACCCAGTACTTC. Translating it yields CASSFTGGASETQYF.